The present T cell receptor (beta chain) was sequenced within a study of shared clonotypes between healthy human individuals. A note on this clone: Its antigen is still unknown.

Using immunoSEQ multiplex PCR, the repertoire was profiled, and TCRdb retains in-frame clones only, with some absent. The sample gives 2.5 million or so clones, approximately 94% of which show up once; about 0.13% is in the top ten. Regarding the study as a whole: Incompleteness in sorted-subset sequencing, despite large depth, was shown by rarefaction.

Source material: naive CD4+ T cells sorted from blood. Sample subset: CD45RA+ positively selected. The sequence was collected from a man aged 18 to 29 in good health.

The CDR3 loop is CASSATQETQYF. CDR3 nucleotide sequence: TGTGCCAGCAGTGCCACCCAAGAGACCCAGTACTTC. The chain combines TRBV7-2 with TRBJ2-5; D is ambiguous. This CDR3 contains 12 residues. Germline V lookup: CDR1 SGHTA, CDR2 FQGNSA. V lost 6 bases to trimming and J lost 1 base, with 6 bases between them.